This T cell receptor beta chain comes out of a study of CD8 T cells in Susac syndrome. When the RNA was reverse transcribed, random hexamers were used with an input of about 0.45 to 1 ug. Using its own MiXCR run on the immunoSEQ multiplex PCR reads, TCRdb lists one record per CDR3 protein. This table has some 100,000 distinct CDR3 sequences, about 93% appearing once. The TCR sequence derives from a human donor in good health. Sequenced input: CD4+ T cells from PBMCs.

The CDR3 sequence: CSVENGRPPYEQYF. The CDR3 DNA reads as TGCAGCGTTGAAAACGGGAGGCCGCCCTACGAGCAGTACTTC. The rearrangement links TRBV29-1 to TRBJ2-7; TRBD2 matches at 7 bases. The J segment lost 2 bases and the V segment lost 2 bases, leaving 6 bases of the junction unmatched. The CDR3 loop spans 14 amino acids. Germline V lookup: CDR1 SQVTM, CDR2 ANQGSEA.